The 5 T cell receptor beta chains below all came from one sample that was sequenced in a study of T-cell reconstitution after alpha-beta-depleted transplantation in children. Preparation of the TCRbeta library was carried out with unique molecular identifiers. Each CDR3 protein is one row after TCRdb ran MiXCR on the PCR reads. The sample includes some 520,000 distinct CDR3 sequences, about 31% of them seen just once. Sequences were derived from PBMCs from the stem cell graft donor, sampled from the stem cell graft. All receptors come from a human donor who donated a stem cell graft to a child with aplastic anemia.

V and J are TRBV27 and TRBJ1-5; possible D gene TRBD1, 6 bases. Germline CDR1 MNHEY, CDR2 SMNVEV (reference sequence). The V end lost 5 bases, the J end lost 7 bases, and 12 bases lay between the germline ends. The CDR3 extends over 13 amino acids. The CDR3 coding sequence is TGTGCCAGCAGTACCGGGACATACCAGCCCCAGCATTTT. Its translation is CASSTGTYQPQHF.

V usage is TRBV20-1 and J usage is TRBJ2-5; possible D gene TRBD2, 6 bases. CDR1 is DFQATT, CDR2 SNEGSKA, per germline (reference sequence). CDR3 length: 15 residues. Between the trimmed V and J ends, which lost 2 bases and 4 bases, there was a span of 17 bases. CDR3 DNA sequence: TGCAGTGCTAGAAGGGACTCCCCCTTTGCAGAGACCCAGTACTTC. Residues: CSARRDSPFAETQYF.

This sequence joins TRBV18 and TRBJ2-3; D is uncertain. The V gene lost 0 bases and the J gene lost 4 bases, with 5 bases spanning the gap. Germline V gene data show CDR1 as KGHSH and CDR2 as LQKENI. This CDR3 has 13 amino acids. The CDR3: CASSPPASDTQYF. CDR3 in DNA: TGTGCCAGCTCACCACCGGCCTCAGATACGCAGTATTTT.

Only a few counts were recorded for this clonotype. V is TRBV29-1 and J is TRBJ2-3, with 7 bases matching TRBD1. The CDR3 length is 13 residues. The germline V gene has CDR1 SQVTM and CDR2 ANQGSEA. V lost 6 bases and J lost 0; bases outside the gene matches: 3. This CDR3 is CSVSGQSTDTQYF. The DNA of the CDR3 is TGCAGCGTATCGGGACAGAGCACAGATACGCAGTATTTT.

The chain combines TRBV6-5 with TRBJ2-6, with 7 bases aligning to TRBD1. CDR1 and CDR2 from the germline V gene are MNHEY and SVGAGI. The CDR3 has 16 amino acids. V gave up 6 bases and J gave up 2 bases; unmatched junction bases: 7. The DNA for the CDR3 is TGTGCCAGCAGGCCCCCGGACAGGACTGGGGCCAACGTCCTGACTTTC. This encodes CASRPPDRTGANVLTF.